A single sample is the source of the 32 T cell receptor beta chains below, sequenced in a study of Graves' ophthalmopathy and Graves' hyperthyroidism. The authors amplified TCR beta CDR3 regions, and they did so from RNA transcripts for repertoire sequencing. A first-round RT-PCR used HTBI primers, followed by a second-round multiplex PCR. TCRdb called the multiplex PCR reads again in MiXCR, with one record for every CDR3 protein. The sample has hundreds of thousands of distinct CDR3 sequences; approximately 39% are singletons. The material sequenced was peripheral blood. The origin of the receptors is an adult man with Graves' ophthalmopathy.

This chain joins TRBV29-1 and TRBJ1-1, with 7 bases identical to TRBD1. Germline CDR1 is SQVTM and CDR2 is ANQGSEA. This CDR3 spans 13 amino acids. J gave up 4 bases and V 7 bases, and 9 bases lay outside the gene matches. The CDR3 loop is CSADRVQSTEAFF. The CDR3 region has the DNA TGCAGCGCAGACAGGGTCCAGAGCACTGAAGCTTTCTTT.

This clonotype has at least ten counts. The rearrangement uses TRBV12-3 or TRBV12-4 and TRBJ2-7; 10 bases map to TRBD2. The CDR3 spans 15 residues. J lost 3 bases, V lost 4 bases, and 6 bases had no gene match. CDR3 nucleotide sequence: TGTGCCAGCAGTTCGCTAGCGGGGGACGTCTACGAGCAGTACTTC. It codes for CASSSLAGDVYEQYF.

This clonotype has at least ten counts. The rearrangement links TRBV7-9 to TRBJ2-5; 11 bases agree with TRBD1. The junction had 4 bases not matched to a gene; V was cut back by 5 bases and J by 5 bases. CDR1 is SEHNR and CDR2 is FQNEAQ in the germline V gene (reference sequence). The CDR3 is 14 amino acids. The DNA of the CDR3 is TGTGCCAGCAGCCCGGACAGGGGGCAGGAGACCCAGTACTTC. This encodes CASSPDRGQETQYF. Using reference TRBV7-9 and TRBJ2-5 for the parts outside the CDR3, the full variable domain is DTGVSQNPRHKITKRGQNVTFRCDPISEHNRLYWYRQTLGQGPEFLTYFQNEAQLEKSRLLSDRFSAERPKGSFSTLEIQRTEQGDSAMYLCASSPDRGQETQYFGPGTRLLVL.

This clonotype was recorded many times. The chain joins TRBV2 to TRBJ1-2, with D possibly being TRBD1 (5 bases). The CDR3 contains 17 residues. Trimming took off 4 bases at V and 0 bases at J, with 18 bases between the two ends. Germline V lookup: CDR1 SNHLY, CDR2 FYNNEI. CDR3 nucleotide sequence: TGTGCCAGCAGTGCCCGCCAGGGCCATAATGCTAACTATGGCTACACCTTC. It codes for CASSARQGHNANYGYTF.

In its sample, this clonotype was seen once. V is TRBV29-1 and J is TRBJ1-2; TRBD1 might be the D (5 bases). The V gene lost 6 bases and the J gene lost 4 bases, with 18 bases spanning the gap. The CDR3 runs 14 residues. In germline, CDR1 is SQVTM, CDR2 ANQGSEA. The CDR3 here is CSVSPGPPVYGYTF. As DNA, the CDR3 is TGCAGCGTATCCCCGGGGCCACCCGTCTATGGCTACACCTTC.

About this clonotype: Germline is not matched at one junction end, which may reflect a read error. The gene calls are TRBV10-3 and TRBJ1-5; 7 bases are shared with TRBD1. The germline V gene encodes CDR1 ENHRY and CDR2 SYGVKD. CDR3 length: 14 amino acids. The CDR3 sequence: CASSYPGGNEPQHF. As DNA, the CDR3 is TGTGCCAGCAGTTACCCAGGGGGTAATGAGCCCCAGCATTTT.

Comment on this clonotype: Being one base from a much bigger clone, this may be a read error. The chain combines TRBV7-2 with TRBJ1-2, with unresolved D. V was pared by 3 bases and J by 4 bases, with 12 bases between. This CDR3 comprises 14 residues. CDR1 and CDR2 (germline): SGHTA, FQGNSA. The CDR3 protein is CASSFSTESYGYTF. CDR3 DNA: TGTGCCAGCAGCTTTAGTACAGAAAGCTATGGCTACACCTTC.

This clonotype was picked up many times. The genes are TRBV2 and TRBJ1-1; D is uncertain. Germline V gene sequence: CDR1 SNHLY, CDR2 FYNNEI. Trimming cost V 8 bases and J 5 bases, with 9 bases left between them. CDR3 size: 11 residues. The CDR3 bases are TGTGCCAGCGGGCGAGCGACTGAAGCTTTCTTT. Translation: CASGRATEAFF. Complete variable domain (other parts from reference TRBV2 and TRBJ1-1): EPEVTQTPSHQVTQMGQEVILRCVPISNHLYFYWYRQILGQKVEFLVSFYNNEISEKSEIFDDQFSVERPDGSNFTLKIRSTKLEDSAMYFCASGRATEAFFGQGTRLTVV.

The chain carries TRBV6-4 and TRBJ2-2; D unresolved. The CDR3 consists of 15 residues. V shed 5 bases and J shed 2 bases, with 12 bases lying between them. CDR1 MRHNA and CDR2 SNTAGT come from the germline V gene. The CDR3 DNA is TGTGCCAGCAGTCCGGGCGACGGAAACACCGGGGAGCTGTTTTTT. Protein sequence: CASSPGDGNTGELFF.

V usage is TRBV7-2 and J usage is TRBJ2-7; D remains ambiguous. V lost 4 bases and J lost 7, with 8 bases in between. CDR1 SGHTA and CDR2 FQGNSA come from the germline V gene. The CDR3 is made up of 11 amino acids. CDR3 coding DNA: TGTGCCAGCAGCTCAGACCGGGAGCAGTACTTC. This sequence encodes CASSSDREQYF.

In this sample, this clonotype turned up many times. The genes are TRBV12-3 or TRBV12-4 and TRBJ2-7, with TRBD1 identical over 9 bases. V lost 7 bases, J lost 6 bases, and 10 bases stayed unmatched. The CDR3 has 14 amino acids. In DNA, the CDR3 is TGTGCCAGCACCAGGGACAGGGAAAGGGGCGAGCAGTACTTC. It encodes CASTRDRERGEQYF.

This rearrangement joins TRBV10-3 to TRBJ1-5; D is uncertain. Trimming removed 9 bases from V and 7 bases from J, with 16 bases in between. CDR3 length equals 13 residues. Germline-derived CDR1 and CDR2 are ENHRY and SYGVKD. Here the CDR3 DNA reads TGTGCCATTCTTAGGAGCCCCAGGCAGCCCCAGCATTTT. Translation: CAILRSPRQPQHF.

This clonotype was found many times. This sequence joins TRBV24-1 and TRBJ2-5, with D perhaps matching TRBD2 (5 bases). V lost 0 bases and J 9 bases, leaving 10 bases between the germline ends. This CDR3 comprises 13 residues. Germline V gene lookup returns CDR1 KGHDR and CDR2 SFDVKD. In DNA, the CDR3 is TGTGCCACCAGTGATTTGCTAGGCGGGCCCCAGTACTTC. Protein: CATSDLLGGPQYF.

Here the CDR3 reads CASRASGHEHF. The CDR3, as DNA: TGTGCCAGCAGGGCTAGCGGCCACGAGCATTTT. J is TRBJ1-5 and V is TRBV2; D gene ambiguous. With 6 bases removed from V and 14 bases from J, the gap between germline ends came to 14 bases. The V gene's germline CDR1 is SNHLY and CDR2 FYNNEI. This CDR3 contains 11 residues. Full variable domain (remainder filled in from reference TRBV2 and TRBJ1-5): EPEVTQTPSHQVTQMGQEVILRCVPISNHLYFYWYRQILGQKVEFLVSFYNNEISEKSEIFDDQFSVERPDGSNFTLKIRSTKLEDSAMYFCASRASGHEHFGDGTRLSIL.

With respect to this clonotype: Possible read error: a much larger clone is one base away. The genes are TRBV14 and TRBJ2-5, with 10 nucleotides matching TRBD1. Germline loops: CDR1 SGHDN, CDR2 FVKESK. The CDR3 totals 17 residues. With V trimmed by 3 bases and J by 2 bases, 9 bases remained unmatched. The CDR3 nucleotides are TGTGCCAGCAGCCATCTCCAGGGACAGGGGAGGCAAGAGACCCAGTACTTC. It codes for CASSHLQGQGRQETQYF.

The chain recombines TRBV10-3 with TRBJ2-2; 7 nucleotides align to TRBD2. The CDR3 consists of 14 residues. V lost 6 bases, J lost 6 bases, and 7 bases stayed unmatched. Germline CDR1 ENHRY, CDR2 SYGVKD. CDR3 nucleotides: TGTGCCATCAGCGCTACTGCGGGGGCCGGGGAGCTGTTTTTT. Amino acid sequence: CAISATAGAGELFF.

V is TRBV2 and J is TRBJ1-6, with D tentatively TRBD1 (5 bases). Germline CDR1 and CDR2: SNHLY and FYNNEI. V lost 4 bases, J lost 7 bases, and 14 bases lay in between. The CDR3 is 15 amino acids. In DNA, the CDR3 is TGTGCCAGCAGTGTTGGGGGGGGAGGCAATTCACCCCTCCACTTT. It yields the protein CASSVGGGGNSPLHF.

This clonotype has a count of ten or more. The chain has TRBV5-6 and TRBJ2-7; the D is unclear. CDR3 length: 12 amino acids. Between the trimmed V and J ends, which lost 3 bases and 7 bases, there was a span of 11 bases. The germline CDR1 and CDR2 sequences are SGHDT and YYEEEE. The DNA of the CDR3 is TGTGCCAGCAGCTCGACCCCCCGGGAGCAGTACTTC. This translates into CASSSTPREQYF.

The gene calls are TRBV7-6 and TRBJ2-5; 8 bases map to TRBD1. Germline values: CDR1 SGHVS, CDR2 FNYEAQ. The CDR3 is 15 residues long. The trim removed 5 bases at V and 4 bases at J, leaving 9 bases unmatched. Here the CDR3 DNA reads TGTGCCAGCAGCCCACCCCCCGGACAGGGAGAGACCCAGTACTTC. It specifies CASSPPPGQGETQYF.

The V gene is TRBV7-2, the J gene TRBJ1-5; D possibly corresponds to TRBD1 (6 bases). With 5 bases removed from V and 7 bases from J, the gap between germline ends came to 24 bases. The V gene's germline CDR1 is SGHTA and CDR2 FQGNSA. The CDR3 contains 17 residues. CDR3 bases: TGTGCCAGCAGCCAGGGGTTAGGAGTTCGCAGAGACCAGCCCCAGCATTTT. It yields the protein CASSQGLGVRRDQPQHF.

The rearrangement links TRBV7-9 to TRBJ1-1, with D possibly being TRBD1 (6 bases). CDR1 is SEHNR, CDR2 FQNEAQ, per germline (reference sequence). Trimming took off 5 bases at V and 1 base at J, with 11 bases between the two ends. The CDR3 consists of 14 residues. The CDR3 DNA sequence: TGTGCCAGCAGCGGGACAAGCCCGAACACTGAAGCTTTCTTT. Amino acids: CASSGTSPNTEAFF.

V usage is TRBV9 and J usage is TRBJ1-3, with a possible D match to TRBD1 (6 bases). Germline V gives CDR1 SGDLS, CDR2 YYNGEE. V was clipped by 3 bases and J by 7 bases, with 8 bases between them. The CDR3 has 12 amino acids. The CDR3 DNA is TGTGCCAGCAGCGCCCAGGGGAACACCATATATTTT. Translating gives CASSAQGNTIYF.

This clonotype appeared many times. This sequence joins TRBV5-8 and TRBJ1-4; 9 bases are shared with TRBD1. Germline CDR1 reads SGHTS; CDR2 reads YDEGEE. V gave up 3 bases and J gave up 5 bases; unmatched junction bases: 5. The CDR3 covers 15 residues. The CDR3 reads CASSSGQGLNEKLFF. The CDR3 DNA is TGTGCCAGCAGCTCTGGACAGGGGTTGAATGAAAAACTGTTTTTT.

This clonotype was seen many times. V is TRBV25-1 and J is TRBJ2-5; 11 nucleotides agree with TRBD2. The V and J ends lost 4 bases and 3 bases, in that order; junction bases with no gene match: 7. Germline CDR1 MGHDK, CDR2 SYGVNS. This CDR3 region has 16 residues. The chain's CDR3 is CASSGVAGGPKETQYF. The DNA of the CDR3 is TGTGCCAGCAGTGGGGTAGCGGGGGGGCCGAAAGAGACCCAGTACTTC.

Many counts were recorded for this clonotype. V gene TRBV11-2 combines with J gene TRBJ1-4; D unclear. V lost 7 bases to trimming and J lost 15 bases, with 18 bases between them. This CDR3 has 12 amino acids. From germline, CDR1 is SGHAT and CDR2 FQNNGV. The CDR3 bases are TGTGCCAGCACCCACCGAGGGCAGCCGGTGTTTTTT. Its protein product is CASTHRGQPVFF.

This clonotype was observed many times. The chain recombines TRBV7-8 with TRBJ1-1; D is ambiguous. The CDR3 is 14 residues long. V lost 7 bases, J lost 1 base, and 13 bases lay in between. CDR1 SGHVS and CDR2 FQNEAQ come from the germline V gene. The CDR3 sequence is CASTPGRPNTEAFF. In nucleotides, the CDR3 is TGTGCCAGCACCCCGGGTAGGCCGAACACTGAAGCTTTCTTT. Supplemented by reference TRBV7-8 and TRBJ1-1, the full variable domain reads GAGVSQSPRYKVAKRGQDVALRCDPISGHVSLFWYQQALGQGPEFLTYFQNEAQLDKSGLPSDRFFAERPEGSVSTLKIQRTQQEDSAVYLCASTPGRPNTEAFFGQGTRLTVV.

V usage is TRBV29-1 and J usage is TRBJ1-2, with 9 positions matching TRBD1. V shed 6 bases, J shed 7 bases, and the junction held 12 bases outside the gene matches. This CDR3 is 14 amino acids long. CDR1 and CDR2 (germline): SQVTM, ANQGSEA. CDR3 residues: CSVDLPGQGFGYTF. The CDR3 nucleotides read TGCAGCGTCGACCTACCGGGACAGGGTTTTGGCTACACCTTC.

V and J are TRBV7-8 and TRBJ2-5; unclear D gene. The V end was cut by 5 bases, the J end by 2 bases, with 12 bases between. This CDR3 comprises 14 residues. Germline CDR1 and CDR2: SGHVS and FQNEAQ. CDR3 region: CASSTNRVQETQYF. The CDR3 DNA reads TGTGCCAGCAGCACCAATCGGGTTCAAGAGACCCAGTACTTC.

There are many counts of this clonotype. V usage is TRBV29-1 and J usage is TRBJ1-2; D unresolved. This CDR3 comprises 13 residues. From germline, CDR1 is SQVTM and CDR2 ANQGSEA. V was pared by 0 bases and J by 8 bases, with 13 bases between. This chain's CDR3 is CSVEEVVYRGYTF. The CDR3 region has the DNA TGCAGCGTTGAAGAGGTGGTATATCGGGGCTACACCTTC.

This clonotype was counted ten times or more. The chain is built from TRBV12-3 or TRBV12-4 and TRBJ1-4, with 9 bases matching TRBD1. The CDR3 has 16 residues. J gave up 4 bases and V 7 bases, and 10 bases lay outside the gene matches. Here the CDR3 DNA reads TGTGCCAGCACTCCACAGATGGGACAGGGTAATGAAAAACTGTTTTTT. It translates to CASTPQMGQGNEKLFF.

This clonotype was detected many times. The chain uses TRBV5-1 and TRBJ2-7, with TRBD1 matching 7 bases. CDR3 length: 13 amino acids. Per germline, CDR1 SGHRS and CDR2 YFSETQ. Germline trimming cut 5 bases from V and 3 bases from J; bases unmatched to any gene: 5. The CDR3 reads CASRPGTDYEQYF. DNA for the CDR3: TGCGCCAGCAGGCCCGGGACAGACTACGAGCAGTACTTC.

The CDR3 spells CASSSDGQYSSYEQYF. The CDR3 nucleotides are TGTGCCAGTAGTTCAGATGGACAGTACAGCTCCTACGAGCAGTACTTC. The genes are TRBV19 and TRBJ2-7, with D perhaps TRBD1 (6 bases). The V end was cut by 5 bases, the J end by 0 bases, with 17 bases between. The CDR3 runs 16 residues. Germline V gene sequence: CDR1 LNHDA, CDR2 SQIVND (reference sequence).